This T cell receptor (beta chain) was identified during a study of T cell responses to AZD1222 COVID-19 vaccine. Libraries were prepared by immunoSEQ multiplex PCR; TCRdb keeps only in-frame clonotypes and omits some of them. Among around 260,000 clones listed, approximately 93% were seen once. The CDR3 length is 12 residues. The germline V gene has CDR1 SNHLY and CDR2 FYNNEI. With 5 bases removed from V and 6 bases from J, the gap between germline ends came to 10 bases. The J gene is TRBJ1-1, the V gene TRBV2; no firm D call. The specimen comprised peripheral blood, sampled on day 0 of AZD1222 vaccination. The TCR was taken from an adult in good health. The CDR3 loop reads CASSSRSPEAFF. The DNA for the CDR3 is TGTGCCAGCAGTTCGCGATCCCCTGAAGCTTTCTTT.